The sequence of this T cell receptor (beta chain) was determined in a study of response to subunit inactivated influenza vaccine. Study observations and caveats: There was a suggestion from the authors that each seasonal influenza vaccination recruits few new T cells.

A remark on this clonotype: The antigen is unknown.

TCRdb re-analysed the RT-PCR reads in MiXCR, keeping a single row per CDR3 protein. Of hundreds of thousands of distinct CDR3 sequences listed, around 14% are singletons. Germline V gives CDR1 SQVTM, CDR2 ANQGSEA. V trimming: 5 bases; J trimming: 2 bases; junction bases outside the gene matches: 6. The CDR3 runs 14 residues. The V and J genes are TRBV29-1 and TRBJ2-1, with 7 positions matching TRBD2. Sequences were derived from PBMCs from blood, sampled about 13 days after vaccination. The TCR originated in a man aged 50 to 60 who received an inactivated influenza vaccine. The DNA of the CDR3 is TGCAGCGTTTTGGGGGAGGGAGCCTACAATGAGCAGTTCTTC. Amino acids: CSVLGEGAYNEQFF.